A single sample is the source of the 13 T cell receptor beta chains below, sequenced in a study of regulatory T cells in long-lasting Graves disease. For TCR beta, libraries came from iRepertoire HTBI primers and Arm-PCR of CDR3 regions. MiXCR, applied by TCRdb to the multiplex PCR reads, yields one record per CDR3 protein. The table records about 530,000 distinct CDR3 sequences, about 15% of them present only once. Time point defined: newly diagnosed GD, antithyroid drugs for less than 3 months. Extracted PBMC RNA gave rise to the TCR library. The same sample was also used in a study of T cells in Graves' hyperthyroidism and ophthalmopathy.

Source: peripheral blood mononuclear cells (PBMCs), taken at new diagnosis, from a patient treated with antithyroid drugs. These receptors were collected from a middle-aged woman with Graves disease.

Many counts were recorded for this clonotype. Written as DNA, the CDR3 is TGCAGCGTTGAAGGTTATCGGAACTATGGCTACACCTTC. Protein product: CSVEGYRNYGYTF. V is TRBV29-1 and J is TRBJ1-2, with D unclear. V lost 1 base to trimming and J lost 2 bases, with 8 bases between them. The V gene's germline CDR1 is SQVTM and CDR2 ANQGSEA. The CDR3 sequence is 13 residues long.

This clonotype was detected a few times. The rearrangement links TRBV10-3 to TRBJ1-5; no clear D gene. V gave up 0 bases and J gave up 1 base, with 10 bases separating them. The CDR3 totals 16 residues. Germline loops: CDR1 ENHRY, CDR2 SYGVKD. The CDR3 loop is CAISESGRASNQPQHF. The CDR3 DNA is TGTGCCATCAGTGAGTCGGGGAGAGCGAGCAATCAGCCCCAGCATTTT.

This clonotype occurred many times. The chain couples TRBV3-1 to TRBJ1-4; TRBD1 is a possible D gene (5 bases). This CDR3 has 15 amino acids. V lost 2 bases and J 3 bases, leaving 10 bases between the germline ends. The germline CDR1 and CDR2 sequences are LGHDT and YNNKEL (reference sequence). CDR3 sequence (DNA): TGTGCCAGCAGCCAAACGGGGGGAGCTAATGAAAAACTGTTTTTT. Its translation is CASSQTGGANEKLFF.

Remarks on this clonotype: A far larger clone differs by one base, so this is likely a read error. The chain couples TRBV2 to TRBJ2-3; D is ambiguous. The J call may be mistaken, given a closer DNA end match to TRBJ2-5. Per germline, CDR1 SNHLY and CDR2 FYNNEI. The CDR3 sequence is 14 residues long. The CDR3 is CASSETAAQETQYF. The CDR3 DNA is TGTGCCAGCAGTGAAACGGCAGCCCAAGAGACCCAGTACTTC.

The V gene is TRBV4-1, the J gene TRBJ1-1; D remains unclear. CDR3 length: 14 residues. The V and J ends lost 4 bases and 0 bases respectively, with 9 bases between them. CDR1 and CDR2 (germline): MGHRA, YSYEKL. CDR3 coding DNA: TGCGCCAGCAGCCCACACACAGTGAACACTGAAGCTTTCTTT. Translating it yields CASSPHTVNTEAFF.

The chain links TRBV7-9 to TRBJ2-5; possibly TRBD2 for D (7 bases). CDR1 is SEHNR and CDR2 is FQNEAQ in the germline V gene (reference sequence). The CDR3 runs to 15 residues. Between the trimmed V and J ends, which lost 2 bases and 7 bases, there was a span of 17 bases. The CDR3 region has the DNA TGTGCCAGCAGCTTACCGCGGGGGCTTAAGTGGACCCAGTACTTC. Protein sequence: CASSLPRGLKWTQYF.

This clonotype was detected ten times or more. This sequence joins TRBV15 and TRBJ2-1; 16 bases line up with TRBD2. This CDR3 spans 19 amino acids. Germline values: CDR1 LNHNV, CDR2 YYDKDF (reference sequence). The J segment lost 7 bases and the V segment lost 0 bases, leaving 9 bases of the junction unmatched. The chain's CDR3 is CATSRDDPGLAGGRNEQFF. The CDR3 region has the DNA TGTGCCACCAGCAGAGATGATCCGGGACTAGCGGGGGGGCGAAATGAGCAGTTCTTC.

This clonotype was observed at least ten times. The chain has TRBV7-3 and TRBJ2-3, with 8 positions matching TRBD1. CDR3 length equals 15 residues. With V trimmed by 5 bases and J by 4 bases, 8 bases remained unmatched. Germline lookup yields CDR1 SGHTA and CDR2 FQGTGA. The CDR3 bases are TGTGCCAGCAGCCCAGGGGGACAGGTAGCAGATACGCAGTATTTT. Amino acids: CASSPGGQVADTQYF. Full variable domain (rest looked up from reference TRBV7-3 and TRBJ2-3): GAGVSQTPSNKVTEKGKYVELRCDPISGHTALYWYRQSLGQGPEFLIYFQGTGAADDSGLPNDRFFAVRPEGSVSTLKIQRTERGDSAVYLCASSPGGQVADTQYFGPGTRLTVL.

This clonotype was seen many times. The chain is built from TRBV6-2 or TRBV6-3 and TRBJ1-1; no clear D. The CDR3 covers 12 residues. Germline CDR1 is MNHEY and CDR2 is SVGEGT. Trimming left V 2 bases short and J 7 bases short, with 8 bases between. Written as DNA, the CDR3 is TGTGCCAGCAGTTACATGAGGGATGAAGCTTTCTTT. Translation: CASSYMRDEAFF.

The rearrangement uses TRBV5-1 and TRBJ1-2; the D is unclear. V was trimmed by 4 bases and J by 8 bases, leaving 12 bases between them. Germline-derived CDR1 and CDR2 are SGHRS and YFSETQ. This CDR3 spans 12 amino acids. The CDR3 reads CASSAGPGGYTF. CDR3 nucleotides: TGCGCCAGCAGCGCGGGCCCCGGGGGCTACACCTTC. Looking up the rest from reference TRBV5-1 and TRBJ1-2 gives the full variable domain: KAGVTQTPRYLIKTRGQQVTLSCSPISGHRSVSWYQQTPGQGLQFLFEYFSETQRNKGNFPGRFSGRQFSNSRSEMNVSTLELGDSALYLCASSAGPGGYTFGSGTRLTVV.

This clonotype turned up a few times. The genes are TRBV5-5 and TRBJ1-5, with a tentative D call TRBD1 (5 bases). The CDR3 sequence is 14 residues long. The germline V gene has CDR1 SGHKS and CDR2 YYEKEE (reference sequence). V lost 0 bases and J 2 bases, leaving 6 bases between the germline ends. The CDR3 reads CASSLGDRNQPQHF. The CDR3 bases are TGTGCCAGCAGCTTGGGGGACCGCAATCAGCCCCAGCATTTT.

The chain carries TRBV28 and TRBJ1-1; D is uncertain. The CDR3 covers 14 residues. The V end lost 6 bases, the J end lost 0 bases, and 11 bases lay between the germline ends. Per the germline V gene, CDR1 is MDHEN and CDR2 is SYDVKM. CDR3 sequence: CASSPHTMNTEAFF. The CDR3 bases are TGTGCCAGCAGCCCTCATACCATGAACACTGAAGCTTTCTTT.

This clonotype was seen once. A read error may explain this, as a much larger clone is one base away. The chain joins TRBV12-5 to TRBJ1-5, with 8 bases aligning to TRBD1. The CDR3 runs to 16 residues. Germline V gene sequence: CDR1 LGHNT, CDR2 FRNRAP. With 0 bases clipped from V and 6 bases from J, the junction kept 7 bases outside the gene matches. The CDR3 DNA follows: TGTGCTAGTGGTTTGGTTACCGGGACAGGTTTTCAGCCCCAGCATTTT. Protein product: CASGLVTGTGFQPQHF.